A single sample gave rise to the 25 T cell receptor beta chains below, sequenced in a study of beta chain features in type 1 diabetes. The entirety of the isolated RNA underwent reverse transcription, so expressed TCRB transcripts were sequenced. The data were produced by immunoSEQ multiplex PCR, yet TCRdb's version contains in-frame clones alone and is incomplete. The sample records 250,000 to 350,000 clones, around 13% being singletons. Sequencing was done on a sample of central memory CD4+ T cells from blood. All receptors derive from a man aged 30 to 39 in good health.

A few counts support this clone. The gene calls are TRBV7-9 and TRBJ1-2; TRBD1 aligns across 9 bases. Trimming removed 7 bases from V and 4 bases from J; junction bases left unmatched: 4. This CDR3 is built from 13 residues. Per the germline V gene, CDR1 is SEHNR and CDR2 is FQNEAQ (reference sequence). CDR3 DNA sequence: TGTGCCAGCACAGGACAGGGGAGCTATGGCTACACCTTC. Translation: CASTGQGSYGYTF.

The table lists this clone with a few counts. This chain links TRBV4-3 with TRBJ2-1; D possibly matches TRBD1 or TRBD2 (5 bases each). Trimming took off 4 bases at V and 1 base at J, with 11 bases between the two ends. There are 15 residues in the CDR3. CDR1 and CDR2 (germline): LGHNA, YSLEER. CDR3 amino acids: CASSRGWGSYNEQFF. In DNA, the CDR3 is TGCGCCAGCAGCCGCGGGTGGGGGTCCTACAATGAGCAGTTCTTC.

The rearrangement links TRBV7-2 to TRBJ1-3; D remains unclear. Germline V gene sequence: CDR1 SGHTA, CDR2 FQGNSA. The CDR3 runs to 13 residues. The V gene lost 1 base and the J gene lost 9 bases, with 10 bases spanning the gap. CDR3 nucleotide sequence: TGTGCCAGCAGCTTAGACCCCCTAGGCACCATATATTTT. Encoded protein: CASSLDPLGTIYF.

This clone has a handful of counts. The V and J genes are TRBV9 and TRBJ2-3, with TRBD1 as a possible D gene (5 bases). CDR1 is SGDLS and CDR2 is YYNGEE in the germline V gene. V was clipped by 3 bases and J by 6 bases, with 11 bases between them. The CDR3 sequence is 13 residues long. The CDR3 region is CASSADSADTQYF. The CDR3 DNA reads TGTGCCAGCAGCGCCGACAGTGCCGATACGCAGTATTTT. The full variable domain, completed using reference TRBV9 and TRBJ2-3, is DSGVTQTPKHLITATGQRVTLRCSPRSGDLSVYWYQQSLDQGLQFLIQYYNGEERAKGNILERFSAQQFPDLHSELNLSSLELGDSALYFCASSADSADTQYFGPGTRLTVL.

As regards this clone: The sample holds other DNA sequences that translate to the same CDR3. The chain combines TRBV6-6 with TRBJ1-1; 12 bases align to TRBD1. Germline CDR1 MNHNY, CDR2 SVGAGI (reference sequence). The CDR3 totals 13 residues. Trimming cost V 6 bases and J 5 bases; bases outside gene matches: 1. DNA for the CDR3: TGTGCCAGCAGGGGACAGGGGGCAACTGAAGCTTTCTTT. Translated, it gives CASRGQGATEAFF.

The V and J genes are TRBV2 and TRBJ2-1, with D possibly being TRBD2 (6 bases). There are 16 residues in the CDR3. Germline CDR1 and CDR2: SNHLY and FYNNEI. The ends were cut back, 4 bases at V and 0 bases at J, with 13 bases in the middle. The CDR3 coding sequence is TGTGCCAGCAGTGCGGCGGGAAGGAGCTCCTACAATGAGCAGTTCTTC. This encodes CASSAAGRSSYNEQFF. The full variable domain, in which reference TRBV2 and TRBJ2-1 provide the parts outside the CDR3, is EPEVTQTPSHQVTQMGQEVILRCVPISNHLYFYWYRQILGQKVEFLVSFYNNEISEKSEIFDDQFSVERPDGSNFTLKIRSTKLEDSAMYFCASSAAGRSSYNEQFFGPGTRLTVL.

This clone was seen a handful of times. The gene calls are TRBV7-8 and TRBJ1-5; 8 nucleotides align to TRBD1. The CDR3 is made up of 14 amino acids. V shed 4 bases, J shed 7 bases, and the junction held 6 bases outside the gene matches. Germline lookup yields CDR1 SGHVS and CDR2 FQNEAQ. The CDR3 region is CASSSRQGTQPQHF. The CDR3 DNA follows: TGTGCCAGCAGCTCTCGACAGGGGACCCAGCCCCAGCATTTT.

Only a few counts were recorded for this clone. The chain uses TRBV11-2 and TRBJ1-3; D uncertain. The CDR3 is 12 residues long. The V gene's germline CDR1 is SGHAT and CDR2 FQNNGV. V was shortened by 8 bases and J by 4 bases, with 9 bases between the two germline ends. The CDR3 protein is CASRRSGNTIYF. In DNA form, the CDR3 reads TGTGCCAGCCGGCGGTCGGGAAACACCATATATTTT.

The V call is TRBV4-3, the J call TRBJ1-2; D is unresolved. This CDR3 region has 16 residues. Germline V lookup: CDR1 LGHNA, CDR2 YSLEER. V shed 1 base and J shed 0 bases, with 12 bases lying between them. CDR3 nucleotide sequence: TGCGCCAGCAGCCAAGGATCGGGCAGACCTAACTATGGCTACACCTTC. It encodes CASSQGSGRPNYGYTF.

A word on this clone: Additional DNA sequences in this sample encode the identical CDR3. V gene TRBV19 combines with J gene TRBJ1-1, with D perhaps matching TRBD1 (6 bases). Germline V gene lookup returns CDR1 LNHDA and CDR2 SQIVND (reference sequence). The V and J ends lost 1 base and 0 bases respectively, with 9 bases between them. The CDR3 is 15 amino acids. CDR3 in DNA: TGTGCCAGTAGTATAGCTGGGGGCATGAACACTGAAGCTTTCTTT. Its translation is CASSIAGGMNTEAFF.

As for this clone: This specimen includes other DNA sequences encoding the same CDR3. The chain couples TRBV4-3 to TRBJ1-2; tentatively, D is TRBD1 (5 bases). Looked up from germline, CDR1 is LGHNA and CDR2 is YSLEER. The CDR3 contains 15 residues. Deletions cut 0 bases from V and 1 base from J, with 9 bases between. The CDR3 nucleotides read TGCGCCAGCAGCCAAGATTTGCAGGGTAACTATGGCTACACCTTC. Its translation is CASSQDLQGNYGYTF.

CDR3 coding DNA: TGTGCCAGCGGGGGGGCGGACCTCACAGATACGCAGTATTTT. It encodes CASGGADLTDTQYF. V and J are TRBV6-6 and TRBJ2-3, with D possibly TRBD2 on 7 matching bases. Germline V CDR1 and CDR2: MNHNY, SVGAGI (reference sequence). Trimming removed 8 bases from V and 2 bases from J, with 14 bases in between. The CDR3 covers 14 residues.

In this sample, this clone turned up a few times. The chain couples TRBV11-2 to TRBJ2-3; possibly TRBD1 for D (6 bases). This CDR3 has 14 residues. Germline V gene lookup returns CDR1 SGHAT and CDR2 FQNNGV. V lost 5 bases to trimming and J lost 6 bases, with 15 bases between them. This CDR3 reads CASSPRTTGDTQYF. In nucleotides, the CDR3 is TGTGCCAGCAGCCCCCGAACTACAGGGGATACGCAGTATTTT.

This rearrangement joins TRBV6-1 to TRBJ1-5; D is unclear. Germline CDR1 MNHNS, CDR2 SASEGT. The CDR3 totals 13 residues. V gave up 2 bases and J gave up 5 bases, with 7 bases separating them. CDR3 in amino acids: CASSETTDQPQHF. In DNA, the CDR3 is TGTGCCAGCAGTGAAACGACGGATCAGCCCCAGCATTTT.

This clone was recorded a few times. The chain couples TRBV5-6 to TRBJ1-6; D not certain. The CDR3 is 16 amino acids. Trimming took 1 base from V and 7 from J, leaving 15 bases between them. Germline CDR1 reads SGHDT; CDR2 reads YYEEEE. This chain's CDR3 is CASSLQATGTNSPLHF. The DNA for the CDR3 is TGTGCCAGCAGCTTGCAGGCAACGGGAACGAATTCACCCCTCCACTTT.

The chain is built from TRBV4-3 and TRBJ2-1, with D tentatively TRBD2 (5 bases). This CDR3 region has 13 residues. V shed 1 base and J shed 5 bases, with 6 bases lying between them. CDR1 is LGHNA, CDR2 YSLEER, per germline. The CDR3 protein is CASSQGTDNEQFF. CDR3 sequence (DNA): TGCGCCAGCAGCCAAGGGACTGACAATGAGCAGTTCTTC.

The rearrangement uses TRBV9 and TRBJ1-1, with a possible D match to TRBD1 (5 bases). Germline CDR1 is SGDLS and CDR2 is YYNGEE. V lost 3 bases to trimming and J lost 2 bases, with 14 bases between them. The CDR3 covers 15 residues. The CDR3 loop is CASSAGGGPNTEAFF. As DNA, the CDR3 is TGTGCCAGCAGCGCGGGGGGAGGGCCAAACACTGAAGCTTTCTTT.

This clone was detected only a few times. This sequence joins TRBV4-1 and TRBJ2-1; TRBD1 aligns across 7 bases. The length of the CDR3 is 14 residues. CDR1 and CDR2 from the germline V gene are MGHRA and YSYEKL. V dropped 4 bases and J dropped 7; count of bases not matched to a gene: 7. Here the CDR3 DNA reads TGCGCCAGCAGCCGGACAGACAGGGATAATGAGCAGTTCTTC. Translating it yields CASSRTDRDNEQFF.

The rearrangement uses TRBV19 and TRBJ2-7; the match to TRBD1 covers 7 bases. The CDR3 spans 14 residues. Trimming cost V 3 bases and J 5 bases; bases outside gene matches: 7. From germline, CDR1 is LNHDA and CDR2 SQIVND (reference sequence). The CDR3 DNA sequence: TGTGCCAGTAGTATCCAGACAGGGTTCAACGAGCAGTACTTC. It codes for CASSIQTGFNEQYF.

This clone was found many times. This rearrangement joins TRBV10-3 to TRBJ2-7, with 15 bases lining up with TRBD2. The germline V gene encodes CDR1 ENHRY and CDR2 SYGVKD. J lost 7 bases, V lost 11 bases, and 12 bases had no gene match. The CDR3 runs to 15 residues. CDR3 region: CAPPGTSGRPGEQYV. The CDR3 DNA sequence: TGTGCCCCCCCAGGGACTAGCGGGAGGCCGGGGGAGCAGTACGTC.

In its sample, this clone was seen a few times. The V and J genes are TRBV13 and TRBJ1-2; D perhaps matches TRBD1 (5 bases). The CDR3 runs 15 residues. The germline gives CDR1 PRHDT, CDR2 FYEKMQ (reference sequence). V was clipped by 5 bases and J by 2 bases, with 15 bases between them. CDR3 region: CASSLSTGTNYGYTF. CDR3 nucleotides: TGTGCCAGCAGCCTCTCCACAGGTACAAACTATGGCTACACCTTC.

This chain joins TRBV5-1 and TRBJ1-2; D is uncertain. Germline values: CDR1 SGHRS, CDR2 YFSETQ. There are 13 residues in the CDR3. Trimming cost V 6 bases and J 2 bases, with 11 bases left between them. CDR3 sequence: CASTAGGNYGYTF. The DNA of the CDR3 is TGCGCCAGCACGGCGGGTGGGAACTATGGCTACACCTTC.

This sequence joins TRBV5-6 and TRBJ2-6; 10 bases are a match to TRBD1. The length of the CDR3 is 17 residues. J gave up 4 bases and V 4 bases, and 8 bases lay outside the gene matches. Germline assignment: CDR1 SGHDT and CDR2 YYEEEE. DNA for the CDR3: TGTGCCAGCAGCAGACGGGGACAGGGGTCCGGGGCCAACGTCCTGACTTTC. Translating it yields CASSRRGQGSGANVLTF.

V is TRBV29-1 and J is TRBJ2-3, with TRBD2 identical over 7 bases. Germline V lookup: CDR1 SQVTM, CDR2 ANQGSEA. The V gene end was trimmed by 3 bases and the J gene end by 4 bases; junction bases not matched to a gene: 7. The length of the CDR3 is 14 residues. The CDR3 sequence is CSVELGGGADTQYF. CDR3 sequence (DNA): TGCAGCGTTGAGTTGGGTGGGGGGGCAGATACGCAGTATTTT.

The chain recombines TRBV4-3 with TRBJ1-2, with D perhaps matching TRBD1 (5 bases). The germline gives CDR1 LGHNA, CDR2 YSLEER. Trimming shortened V by 0 bases and J by 8 bases, and 13 bases separated the two germline ends. This CDR3 is 14 amino acids long. The CDR3 loop reads CASSQDFRARGYTF. Here the CDR3 DNA reads TGCGCCAGCAGCCAAGATTTCAGGGCAAGGGGCTACACCTTC.